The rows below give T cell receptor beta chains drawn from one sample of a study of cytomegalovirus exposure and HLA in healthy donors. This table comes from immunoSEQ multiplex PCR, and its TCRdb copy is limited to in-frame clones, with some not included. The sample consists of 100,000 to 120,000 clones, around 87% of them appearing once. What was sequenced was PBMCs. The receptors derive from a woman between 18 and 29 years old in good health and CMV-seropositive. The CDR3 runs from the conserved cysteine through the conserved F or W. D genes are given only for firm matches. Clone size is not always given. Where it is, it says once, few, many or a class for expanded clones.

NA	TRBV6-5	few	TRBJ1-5	TGTGCCAGCAAGCAGGGCAATCAGCCCCAGCATTTT	CASKQGNQPQHF
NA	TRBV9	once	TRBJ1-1	TGTGCCAGCAGCGTAGATGACTGGGACAATAACACTGAAGCTTTCTTT	CASSVDDWDNNTEAFF
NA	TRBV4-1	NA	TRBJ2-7	TGCGCCAGCAGCCCGAAACCCGGGACTTCAATGGAGCAGTACTTC	CASSPKPGTSMEQYF
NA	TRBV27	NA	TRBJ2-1	TGTGCCAGCAGCCGGGACTGGAGCTCCTACAATGAGCAGTTCTTC	CASSRDWSSYNEQFF
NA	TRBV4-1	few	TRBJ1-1	TGCGCCAGCAGCCAGCCTCGGGGTCGGGGAAGGACTGAAGCTTTCTTT	CASSQPRGRGRTEAFF
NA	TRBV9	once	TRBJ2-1	TGTGCCAGCAGCGTAGGGGGCGGCAGCTCCTACAATGAGCAGTTCTTC	CASSVGGGSSYNEQFF
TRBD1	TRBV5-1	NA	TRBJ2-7	TGCGCCAGCAGCTTCACCGGGACAGGGTCGAGCGAGCAGTACTTC	CASSFTGTGSSEQYF
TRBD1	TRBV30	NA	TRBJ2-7	TGTGCCTGGCTCAGGGACAGGTCTCACGAGCAGTACTTC	CAWLRDRSHEQYF
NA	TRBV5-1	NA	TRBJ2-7	TGCGCCAGCAGCTTGGAAGGACACCGGGCCGGCGAGCAGTACTTC	CASSLEGHRAGEQYF
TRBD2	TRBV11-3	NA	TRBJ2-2	TGTGCCAGCAGCGCGACTAGCGGAAAGAACACCGGGGAGCTGTTTTTT	CASSATSGKNTGELFF
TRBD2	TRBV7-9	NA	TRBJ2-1	TGTGCCAGCAGCTCCGTAGCGGGGAGGCATTACAATGAGCAGTTCTTC	CASSSVAGRHYNEQFF
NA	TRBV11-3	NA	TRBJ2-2	TGTGCCAGCAGCTTAGGGGGCAACACCGGGGAGCTGTTTTTT	CASSLGGNTGELFF
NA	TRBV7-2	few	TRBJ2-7	TGTGCCAGCAGCTTTGTCCCCCTATACGAGCAGTACTTC	CASSFVPLYEQYF
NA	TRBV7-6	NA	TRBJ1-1	TGTGCCAGCAGCCCCTTCGGGGTGAACACTGAAGCTTTCTTT	CASSPFGVNTEAFF
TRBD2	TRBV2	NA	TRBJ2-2	TGTGCCAGCAAGGGGAGACTAGCGGGGGCCTGGAACACCGGGGAGCTGTTTTTT	CASKGRLAGAWNTGELFF
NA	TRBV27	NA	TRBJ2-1	TGTGCCAGCACCCTTGGGGGACACTACAATGAGCAGTTCTTC	CASTLGGHYNEQFF
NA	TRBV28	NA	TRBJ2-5	TGTGCCAGCAGTTACGTTGCGGGAACAGAGACCCAGTACTTC	CASSYVAGTETQYF
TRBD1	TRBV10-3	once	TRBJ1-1	TGTGCCCGCCGACAGGGGACGAACACTGAAGCTTTCTTT	CARRQGTNTEAFF
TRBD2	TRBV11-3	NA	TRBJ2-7	TGTGCCAGCGGGAGCGGGAGCACCACCTACGAGCAGTACTTC	CASGSGSTTYEQYF
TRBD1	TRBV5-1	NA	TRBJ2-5	TGCGCCAGCAGCCTTGACAGGGGGCGAGAGACCCAGTACTTC	CASSLDRGRETQYF
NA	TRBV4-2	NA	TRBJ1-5	TGTGCCAGCAGCCAAGCCCCACGTAGGACATTCAGCAATCAGCCCCAGCATTTT	CASSQAPRRTFSNQPQHF
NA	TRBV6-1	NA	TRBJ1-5	TGTGCCAGCATCTACCGGGGGTATAGCAATCAGCCCCAGCATTTT	CASIYRGYSNQPQHF
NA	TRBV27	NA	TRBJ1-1	TGTGCCAGCAGTTGGGGGGGCTGGAACACTGAAGCTTTCTTT	CASSWGGWNTEAFF
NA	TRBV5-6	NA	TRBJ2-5	TGTGCCAGCAGCTTGCTTAAGCGGGCGTACCAAGAGACCCAGTACTTC	CASSLLKRAYQETQYF
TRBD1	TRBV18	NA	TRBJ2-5	TGTGCCAGCTCACCAAGACAGGGGGCATGGGAGACCCAGTACTTC	CASSPRQGAWETQYF
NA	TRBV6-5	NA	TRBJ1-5	TGTGCCAGCAGAAACAGGATTAGCAATCAGCCCCAGCATTTT	CASRNRISNQPQHF
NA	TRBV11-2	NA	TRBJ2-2	TGTGCCAGCAACCCAGATGCGAACACCGGGGAGCTGTTTTTT	CASNPDANTGELFF
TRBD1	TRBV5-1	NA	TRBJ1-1	TGCGCCAGCAAGACAGGGGATAACACTGAAGCTTTCTTT	CASKTGDNTEAFF
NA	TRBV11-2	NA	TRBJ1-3	TGTGCCAGCAGCTTAGATCCCCTTGGAAACACCATATATTTT	CASSLDPLGNTIYF
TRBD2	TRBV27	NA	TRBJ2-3	TGTGCCAGCAGTCCCCGACTAGCGGGCAGCACAGATACGCAGTATTTT	CASSPRLAGSTDTQYF
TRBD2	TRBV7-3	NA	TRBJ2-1	TGTGCCAGCAGCATTAGCGGGAGCTCCTACAATGAGCAGTTCTTC	CASSISGSSYNEQFF
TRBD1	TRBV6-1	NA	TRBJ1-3	TGTGCCATCCAGACAGGGTCTGGAAACACCATATATTTT	CAIQTGSGNTIYF
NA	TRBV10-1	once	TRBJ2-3	TGCGCCAGCAGTGACTCCCAGGGTGCAACCGATACGCAGTATTTT	CASSDSQGATDTQYF
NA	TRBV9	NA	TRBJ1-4	TGTGCCAGCAGCGTAGCCCCTATGCGACGGGAGGAAAAACTGTTTTTT	CASSVAPMRREEKLFF
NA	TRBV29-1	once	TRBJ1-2	TGCAGCGTGGGAGTCCTCCTTACCTTC	CSVGVLLTF
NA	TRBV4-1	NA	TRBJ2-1	TGCGCCAGCAGCCGAGACCCGAGCTCCTACAATGAGCAGTTCTTC	CASSRDPSSYNEQFF
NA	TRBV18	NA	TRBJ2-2	TGTGCCAGCTCACCACCGGCCGGGATCATATGGGGCGGGGAGCTGTTTTTT	CASSPPAGIIWGGELFF
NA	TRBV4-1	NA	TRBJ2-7	TGCGCCAGCAGCCAAGCAACGGCTAGCTCCTACGAGCAGTACTTC	CASSQATASSYEQYF
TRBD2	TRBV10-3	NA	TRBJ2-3	TGTGCCATCAGTGAGCTAGCGGGGGGTCTCACAGATACGCAGTATTTT	CAISELAGGLTDTQYF
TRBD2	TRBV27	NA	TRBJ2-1	TGTGCCAGCAGTACTCCGGGACTAGCGGGAGTCAATGAGCAGTTCTTC	CASSTPGLAGVNEQFF
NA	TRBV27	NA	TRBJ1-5	TGTGCCAGCAGTTTAGGGGGGATCAATCAGCCCCAGCATTTT	CASSLGGINQPQHF
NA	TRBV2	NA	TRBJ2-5	TGTGCCAGCAAAATAAACAGGGAGTACGAGACCCAGTACTTC	CASKINREYETQYF
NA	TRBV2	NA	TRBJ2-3	TGTGCCAGCAGTGACCAATCACGGGGAACAGATACGCAGTATTTT	CASSDQSRGTDTQYF
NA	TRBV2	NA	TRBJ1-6	TGTGCCAGCCGCCGGGACTCCAATTCACCCCTCCACTTT	CASRRDSNSPLHF
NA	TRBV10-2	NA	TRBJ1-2	TGCGCCAGCAGAGGAGATATTTTCGACTATGGCTACACCTTC	CASRGDIFDYGYTF
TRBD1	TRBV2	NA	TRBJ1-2	TGTGCCAGCAGCGATCAAACAGGGGGCCTTGGTGGCTACACCTTC	CASSDQTGGLGGYTF
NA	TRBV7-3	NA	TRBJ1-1	TGTGCCAGCAGCTTAATGGGGGGGAACACTGAAGCTTTCTTT	CASSLMGGNTEAFF
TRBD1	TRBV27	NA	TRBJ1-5	TGTGCCAGCAGTACTAACAGGGGGGGCAATCAGCCCCAGCATTTT	CASSTNRGGNQPQHF
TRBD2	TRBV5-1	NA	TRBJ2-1	TGCGCCAGCAGCTTACCCGGGACTAGCACGAATGAGCAGTTCTTC	CASSLPGTSTNEQFF